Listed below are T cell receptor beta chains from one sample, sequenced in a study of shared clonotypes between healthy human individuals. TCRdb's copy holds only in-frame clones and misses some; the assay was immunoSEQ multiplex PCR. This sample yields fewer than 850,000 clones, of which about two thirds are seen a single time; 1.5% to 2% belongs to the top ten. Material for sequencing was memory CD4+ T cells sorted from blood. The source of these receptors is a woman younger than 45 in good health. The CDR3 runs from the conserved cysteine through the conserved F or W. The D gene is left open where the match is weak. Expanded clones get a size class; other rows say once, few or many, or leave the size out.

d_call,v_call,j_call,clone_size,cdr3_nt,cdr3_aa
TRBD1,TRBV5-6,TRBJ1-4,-,TGTGCCAGCAGCTACGGACAGGGGAGCCATGAAAAACTGTTTTTT,CASSYGQGSHEKLFF
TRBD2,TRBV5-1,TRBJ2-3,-,TGCGCCAGCACCCAGACTAGCGGGACGGGGGATACGCAGTATTTT,CASTQTSGTGDTQYF
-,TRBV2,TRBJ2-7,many,TGTGCCAGCAGTTCGATCACTGCCTACGAGCAGTACTTC,CASSSITAYEQYF
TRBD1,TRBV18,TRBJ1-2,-,TGTGCCAGCTCACCAGACTTAGAGGGACAGGGGAATGGCTACACCTTC,CASSPDLEGQGNGYTF
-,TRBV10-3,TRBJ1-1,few,TGTGCCATCACCCAGACCGAGAACACTGAAGCTTTCTTT,CAITQTENTEAFF
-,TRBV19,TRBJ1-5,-,TGTGCCAGTAGTCGGGGGGCTAATCAGCCCCAGCATTTT,CASSRGANQPQHF
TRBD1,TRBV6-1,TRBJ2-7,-,TGTGCCAGCAGTGGGTGGGACAGGCCTTCCTACGAGCAGTACTTC,CASSGWDRPSYEQYF
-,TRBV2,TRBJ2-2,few,TGTGCCAGCAGTGAAGAGACTAGATTCGGCGGGGAGCTGTTTTTT,CASSEETRFGGELFF
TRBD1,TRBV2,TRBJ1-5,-,TGTGCCAGTAGGACAGGGAGGCTGGCCCAGCATTTT,CASRTGRLAQHF
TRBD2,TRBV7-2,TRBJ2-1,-,TGTGCCAGCAGCTTAGAGGCGGGACTAGCGGGACGTGAGCAGTTCTTC,CASSLEAGLAGREQFF
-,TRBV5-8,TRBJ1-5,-,TGTGCCAGCAGCTCCGAGCCTCTTAGCAATCAGCCCCAGCATTTT,CASSSEPLSNQPQHF
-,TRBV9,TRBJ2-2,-,TGTGCCAGCAGCGTAGGATCCTTCACTAACACCGGGGAGCTGTTTTTT,CASSVGSFTNTGELFF
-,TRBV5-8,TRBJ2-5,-,TGTGCCAGCAATCAGGTAAAATCGTACCAAGAGACCCAGTACTTC,CASNQVKSYQETQYF
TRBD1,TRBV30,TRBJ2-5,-,TGTGCCTGGAGGACGTCCGGGACAGCGGAGACCCAGTACTTC,CAWRTSGTAETQYF
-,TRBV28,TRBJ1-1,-,TGTGCCAGCAGTCTTTCGGGGGAAGGCACTGAAGCTTTCTTT,CASSLSGEGTEAFF
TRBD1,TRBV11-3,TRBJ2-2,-,TGTGCCAGCAGCCTAGGACAGGGTAACACCGGGGAGCTGTTTTTT,CASSLGQGNTGELFF
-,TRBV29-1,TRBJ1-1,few,TGCAGCGCGGCCCCGAACACTGAAGCTTTCTTT,CSAAPNTEAFF
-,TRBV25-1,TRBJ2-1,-,TGTGCCAGCAGTCTCCGGGCCCAATGGGAGCAGTTCTTC,CASSLRAQWEQFF
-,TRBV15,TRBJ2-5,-,TGTGCCACCAGCAGAGATTGGGGCACGGAAAGTCTTCCGACCCAGTACTTC,CATSRDWGTESLPTQYF
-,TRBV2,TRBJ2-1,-,TGTGCCAGCAACCGGGGTTACTACAATGAGCAGTTCTTC,CASNRGYYNEQFF
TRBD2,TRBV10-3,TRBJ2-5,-,TGTGCCATCAGTGGTCGGGGGGTAGCGGGGAAAGGAGAGACCCAGTACTTC,CAISGRGVAGKGETQYF
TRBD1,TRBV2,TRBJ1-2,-,TGTGCCAGCACACTAAGGGACAGAACTACTCAAGGCTACACCTTC,CASTLRDRTTQGYTF
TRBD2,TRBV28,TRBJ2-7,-,TGTGCCAGCAGAGAAGCGACTAGCGGGAGGGCCTCCGAGGAGTACTTC,CASREATSGRASEEYF
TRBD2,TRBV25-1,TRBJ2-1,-,TGTGCCAGCAACCCGGGACTAGCGGGAAATGAGCAGTTCTTC,CASNPGLAGNEQFF
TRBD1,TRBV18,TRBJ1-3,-,TGTGCCAGCTCACAGAGCGGGACAGGGGATGGAAACACCATATATTTT,CASSQSGTGDGNTIYF
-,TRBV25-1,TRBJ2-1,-,TGTGCCAGCAGTGAATCCCAGGGGCTTATCTCCTACAATGAGCAGTTCTTC,CASSESQGLISYNEQFF
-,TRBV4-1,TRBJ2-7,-,TGCGCCAGCAGCCCCAACCCGGGACGTGAGATCCACGAGCAGTACTTC,CASSPNPGREIHEQYF
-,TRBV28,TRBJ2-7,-,TGTGCCAGCAGCCTTAGTAGCGGAGGATCCTACGAGCAGTACTTC,CASSLSSGGSYEQYF
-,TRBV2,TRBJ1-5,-,TGTGCCAGCAGTGAATTCGGGAATCAGCCCCAGCATTTT,CASSEFGNQPQHF
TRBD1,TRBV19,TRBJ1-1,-,TGTGCCAGTAGTACTCACGGACAGGCTGACACTGAAGCTTTCTTT,CASSTHGQADTEAFF
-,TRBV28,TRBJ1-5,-,TGTGCCAGCAGTTTCCGCTCCAATCAGCCCCAGCATTTT,CASSFRSNQPQHF
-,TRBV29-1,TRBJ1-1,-,TGCAGCGTTGAGGGGGGTTATGGGGCAACGAACACTGAAGCTTTCTTT,CSVEGGYGATNTEAFF
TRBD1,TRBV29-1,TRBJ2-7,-,TGCAGCGTTCCCGGGACAGGGCTAGGCAAGCAGTACTTC,CSVPGTGLGKQYF
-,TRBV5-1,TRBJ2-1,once,TGCGCCAGCAGCGTCCGGGACCTCGCCAATGAGCAGTTCTTC,CASSVRDLANEQFF
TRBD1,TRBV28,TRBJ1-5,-,TGTGCCAGCAGTCCAGGACAGGGTGGTCAGCCCCAGCATTTT,CASSPGQGGQPQHF
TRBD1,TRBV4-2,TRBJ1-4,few,TGTGCCAGCAGCCTTACCGGGACAGGGATTCGAGTAGCAACTAATGAAAAACTGTTTTTT,CASSLTGTGIRVATNEKLFF
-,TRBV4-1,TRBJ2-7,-,TGCGCCAGCAGCCAGGGCCGGGACCGGCCTTCCTACGAGCAGTACTTC,CASSQGRDRPSYEQYF
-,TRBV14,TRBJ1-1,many,TGTGCCAGCAGCCAAGAAGGGGCCCTTGCCACTGAAGCTTTCTTT,CASSQEGALATEAFF